This entry describes one T cell receptor (beta chain). Its antigen is not known. With V trimmed by 3 bases and J by 6 bases, 9 bases remained unmatched. Germline CDR1 MNHEY, CDR2 SVGAGI. The CDR3 consists of 17 residues. The data are from a study of T cell repertoires in cytomegalovirus infection. MiXCR was run by TCRdb on the reads, yielding one entry per CDR3 protein. This repertoire shows some 350,000 distinct CDR3 sequences, under 35% found once; its top ten account for around 18%. The sample was cultured PBMCs, taken from culture after CMV antigen stimulation. The sequence was collected from a human donor in good health (CMV status not recorded). Some clones in this sample may be carry-over from other donors' samples. The chain joins TRBV6-5 to TRBJ2-1; 12 nucleotides align to TRBD2. For the CDR3, the DNA is TGTGCCAGCAGTTATTCAACTAGCGGGAGGCTCACCAATGAGCAGTTCTTC. Translation: CASSYSTSGRLTNEQFF.